Below, 24 T cell receptor beta chains from the same sample are listed, as sequenced in a study of T cells in Graves' hyperthyroidism and ophthalmopathy. Researchers took RNA transcripts and amplified the TCR beta CDR3 regions from them. The HTBI set primed first-round TCR CDR3 RT-PCR. One entry per CDR3 protein results from TCRdb running MiXCR on the multiplex PCR reads. The repertoire holds around 250,000 distinct CDR3 sequences, with approximately 14% as singletons. The specimen sequenced was blood. Receptor source: a woman in her thirties or forties with Graves' hyperthyroidism that later progressed to Graves' ophthalmopathy.

CDR3 residues: CNPGTVHYNEQFF. The CDR3 nucleotides read TGCAACCCAGGTACGGTCCACTACAATGAGCAGTTCTTC. The V call is TRBV20-1, the J call TRBJ2-1; D unresolved. This CDR3 is built from 13 residues. Germline CDR1 reads DFQATT; CDR2 reads SNEGSKA (reference sequence).

A remark on this clonotype: A much bigger clone sits one base away, suggesting this may be a read error. The DNA for the CDR3 is TGTGCCAGCGGTTCAGAAGGGGGCGGCACTGAAGCTTTCTTT. Translation gives CASGSEGGGTEAFF. The chain employs TRBV28 and TRBJ1-1; 7 positions match TRBD1. The V segment lost 8 bases and the J segment 4 bases; nucleotides outside the gene matches: 10. This CDR3 is built from 14 residues. Germline CDR1 is MDHEN and CDR2 is SYDVKM.

The sample holds many counts of this clonotype. This chain uses TRBV28 with TRBJ2-3; 14 positions agree with TRBD2. This CDR3 spans 17 amino acids. CDR1 and CDR2 (germline): MDHEN, SYDVKM. With 5 bases clipped from V and 2 bases from J, the junction kept 6 bases outside the gene matches. The DNA of the CDR3 is TGTGCCAGCAGTCCCGTGGGACTAGCGGGAGACACAGATACGCAGTATTTT. Its protein product is CASSPVGLAGDTDTQYF.

Many counts were recorded for this clonotype. The V and J genes are TRBV18 and TRBJ1-1; D not resolved. Germline V gives CDR1 KGHSH, CDR2 LQKENI. There are 17 residues in the CDR3. The V and J ends lost 1 base and 0 bases respectively, with 15 bases between them. Written as DNA, the CDR3 is TGTGCCAGCTCACCACGTAAGGGAAGTTATATGAACACTGAAGCTTTCTTT. Amino acid sequence: CASSPRKGSYMNTEAFF.

This clonotype was counted ten times or more. The chain links TRBV29-1 to TRBJ2-7; D gene uncertain. The CDR3 covers 15 residues. V shed 6 bases and J shed 1 base, with 19 bases lying between them. Germline CDR1 and CDR2: SQVTM and ANQGSEA. The CDR3 DNA reads as TGCAGCGTCCGCGTTTATGGCGGTTTGTCCTACGAGCAGTACTTC. The encoded protein is CSVRVYGGLSYEQYF.

This clonotype was recorded at least ten times. The rearrangement uses TRBV3-1 and TRBJ2-2, with D unclear. Looked up from germline, CDR1 is LGHDT and CDR2 is YNNKEL (reference sequence). The V and J ends lost 1 base and 6 bases respectively, with 9 bases between them. The CDR3 has 14 amino acids. DNA for the CDR3: TGTGCCAGCAGCCAAGGCCCCCCCGCCGGGGAGCTGTTTTTT. Translating it yields CASSQGPPAGELFF. Looking up the rest from reference TRBV3-1 and TRBJ2-2 gives the full variable domain: DTAVSQTPKYLVTQMGNDKSIKCEQNLGHDTMYWYKQDSKKFLKIMFSYNNKELIINETVPNRFSPKSPDKAHLNLHINSLELGDSAVYFCASSQGPPAGELFFGEGSRLTVL.

In regard to this clonotype: A much bigger clone sits one base away, suggesting this may be a read error. This chain connects TRBV4-3 to TRBJ1-2; D gene unclear. V was pared by 8 bases and J by 2 bases, with 21 bases between. Germline V lookup: CDR1 LGHNA, CDR2 YSLEER. The CDR3 is made up of 16 amino acids. CDR3: CASGSYVGDLNYGYTF. CDR3 sequence (DNA): TGCGCCAGCGGCTCCTATGTTGGGGATTTGAACTATGGCTACACCTTC.

This clonotype was observed a handful of times. The V gene is TRBV10-1, the J gene TRBJ2-3; D may be TRBD2 (6 bases). Germline V gene lookup returns CDR1 WNHNN and CDR2 SYGVQD (reference sequence). The CDR3 length is 16 residues. Trimming stripped 4 bases from V and 1 base from J, with 15 bases between. The CDR3 DNA is TGCGCCAGCAGTGTAGGAGGGATTCTTCGCACAGATACGCAGTATTTT. Translating gives CASSVGGILRTDTQYF.

The chain has TRBV2 and TRBJ2-7; D remains ambiguous. Germline V gene data show CDR1 as SNHLY and CDR2 as FYNNEI. With 0 bases removed from V and 0 bases from J, the gap between germline ends came to 9 bases. The CDR3 sequence is 15 residues long. For the CDR3, the DNA is TGTGCCAGCAGTGAAGCGCAGTGGAGCTCCTACGAGCAGTACTTC. The encoded protein is CASSEAQWSSYEQYF.

Comment on this clonotype: This may be a read error: a much more frequent sequence differs by one nucleotide. Given the absence of the conserved phenylalanine or tryptophan at the CDR3 end, a read error is likely. The CDR3 region is CATSESRVISNTEAFL. CDR3 in DNA: TGTGCCACCAGTGAGTCCAGGGTGATCAGTAACACTGAAGCTTTCCTT. The chain joins TRBV10-3 to TRBJ1-1; a weak D match, TRBD1 (5 bases). Germline CDR1 ENHRY, CDR2 SYGVKD. The CDR3 length is 16 residues.

This clonotype was detected ten times or more. The rearrangement links TRBV28 to TRBJ2-1, with 8 nucleotides matching TRBD2. The CDR3 spans 17 residues. Losses at the gene ends were 3 bases for V and 4 bases for J; bases not matched to a gene: 11. CDR1 is MDHEN and CDR2 is SYDVKM in the germline V gene. DNA for the CDR3: TGTGCCAGCAGTTTCGGAAGCGGGAGTTACCTGTACAATGAGCAGTTCTTC. It translates to CASSFGSGSYLYNEQFF.

This clonotype was recorded at least ten times. V is TRBV7-8 and J is TRBJ2-5, with D unresolved. Germline CDR1 is SGHVS and CDR2 is FQNEAQ. CDR3 length: 11 residues. Trimming pared 5 bases from V and 7 bases from J, leaving 8 bases between. DNA of the CDR3: TGTGCCAGCAGCCTCTCCCGGACCCAGTACTTC. As protein: CASSLSRTQYF.

This clonotype was observed at least ten times. This chain joins TRBV12-3 or TRBV12-4 and TRBJ1-5; 7 bases are shared with TRBD1. Trimming took 3 bases from V and 5 from J; bases not matched to a gene: 4. The CDR3 length is 14 residues. For the CDR3, the DNA is TGTGCCAGCAGTTTGGCAGGGGGATATCAGCCCCAGCATTTT. Amino acid sequence: CASSLAGGYQPQHF.

To note about this clonotype: A much larger clone differs from this one at a single base, so this may be a read error. The rearrangement joins TRBV11-2 to TRBJ2-7; TRBD2 might be the D (6 bases). CDR1 is SGHAT and CDR2 is FQNNGV in the germline V gene. This CDR3 has 13 residues. CDR3 in amino acids: CASSLFSGDEHYF. The CDR3 bases are TGTGCCAGCAGCTTATTCTCGGGAGACGAGCACTACTTC.

V usage is TRBV3-1 and J usage is TRBJ1-2; D is possibly TRBD1 (5 bases). The CDR3 extends over 20 amino acids. Per the germline V gene, CDR1 is LGHDT and CDR2 is YNNKEL (reference sequence). V lost 1 base and J lost 6, with 30 bases in between. For the CDR3, the DNA is TGTGCCAGCAGCCAAGTGATGCTTGGCCACGGGGCCCCTCCGGGACATGGCTACACCTTC. Its protein product is CASSQVMLGHGAPPGHGYTF.

At least ten counts were recorded for this clonotype. DNA of the CDR3: TGTGCCTGTTCTGGGCTAGTTGTCAACATTCAGTACTTC. Its protein product is CACSGLVVNIQYF. The chain couples TRBV11-2 to TRBJ2-4; D gene unclear. The CDR3 extends over 13 amino acids. The germline V gene encodes CDR1 SGHAT and CDR2 FQNNGV. V dropped 11 bases and J dropped 7 bases, with 18 bases sitting between them.

This clonotype was observed at least ten times. The V call is TRBV12-3 or TRBV12-4, the J call TRBJ1-2; TRBD1 matches 7 bases. V lost 3 bases, J lost 5 bases, and 3 bases stayed unmatched. This CDR3 spans 13 amino acids. The chain's CDR3 is CASSFTGVYGYTF. In DNA, the CDR3 is TGTGCCAGCAGTTTCACAGGGGTGTATGGCTACACCTTC.

The gene calls are TRBV5-8 and TRBJ2-1; 8 bases line up with TRBD2. The V gene end was trimmed by 4 bases and the J gene end by 4 bases; junction bases not matched to a gene: 7. This CDR3 region has 15 residues. CDR1 SGHTS and CDR2 YDEGEE come from the germline V gene. The CDR3 DNA is TGTGCCAGCAGCCTGCTGGGACTAGTATACAATGAGCAGTTCTTC. Its translation is CASSLLGLVYNEQFF.

This clonotype was counted at least ten times. The rearrangement links TRBV2 to TRBJ2-7; TRBD2 agrees at 7 bases. Germline CDR1 SNHLY, CDR2 FYNNEI. V shed 3 bases and J 3 bases; nucleotides not matched to a gene: 5. The length of the CDR3 is 14 residues. For the CDR3, the DNA is TGTGCCAGCAGTGAGCGGGGACTACTCTACGAGCAGTACTTC. Protein sequence: CASSERGLLYEQYF.

Only a few counts were recorded for this clonotype. The V gene is TRBV28, the J gene TRBJ1-4; D possibly corresponds to TRBD1 (5 bases). Germline CDR1 reads MDHEN; CDR2 reads SYDVKM. The ends were cut back, 6 bases at V and 8 bases at J, with 19 bases in the middle. The CDR3 consists of 15 residues. The CDR3 sequence: CASSLTRDGREKLFF. In DNA, the CDR3 is TGTGCCAGCAGCCTTACCCGGGACGGGAGAGAAAAACTGTTTTTT.

The rearrangement uses TRBV11-2 and TRBJ2-7; 10 nucleotides match TRBD2. This CDR3 is built from 17 residues. The germline V gene encodes CDR1 SGHAT and CDR2 FQNNGV. With 5 bases clipped from V and 3 bases from J, the junction kept 13 bases outside the gene matches. The CDR3 is CASSTQRGASGSYEQYF. In nucleotides, the CDR3 is TGTGCCAGCAGCACCCAGAGGGGGGCTAGCGGGAGCTACGAGCAGTACTTC.

This clonotype was seen at least ten times. V gene TRBV28 combines with J gene TRBJ1-4; D gene uncertain. Germline-derived CDR1 and CDR2 are MDHEN and SYDVKM. The V end lost 5 bases, the J end lost 2 bases, and 3 bases lay between the germline ends. The CDR3 is 12 amino acids. The chain's CDR3 is CASSDTNEKLFF. The CDR3 DNA sequence: TGTGCCAGCAGTGACACTAATGAAAAACTGTTTTTT.

This clonotype has at least ten counts. The chain has TRBV7-9 and TRBJ1-2; D call uncertain. Trimming took 1 base from V and 8 from J, leaving 8 bases between them. CDR3 length equals 12 residues. Germline CDR1 is SEHNR and CDR2 is FQNEAQ (reference sequence). CDR3 in DNA: TGTGCCAGCAGCTTAGATCGCAGGGGCTACACCTTC. This codes for CASSLDRRGYTF.

Many counts were recorded for this clonotype. The chain links TRBV7-9 to TRBJ2-7; a weak D match, TRBD2 (5 bases). With 5 bases removed from V and 4 bases from J, the gap between germline ends came to 21 bases. Germline assignment: CDR1 SEHNR and CDR2 FQNEAQ (reference sequence). The CDR3 loop spans 16 amino acids. The CDR3 spells CASSPRVQRGRYEQYF. The CDR3 nucleotides are TGTGCCAGCAGCCCCCGCGTACAACGGGGTAGGTACGAGCAGTACTTC.